A selection of T cell receptor beta chains follows, all from one sample in a study of cytomegalovirus exposure and HLA in healthy donors. Sequencing used immunoSEQ multiplex PCR; TCRdb keeps in-frame clones, though not all of them. The table lists some 170,000 clones, approximately 80% of them singletons. The sequenced material came from PBMCs. The source is a woman between 45 and 60 years old in good health and CMV-seronegative. The CDR3 runs from the conserved cysteine through the conserved F or W. Each record gives: V gene, J gene, CDR3 protein.

TRBV5-1	TRBJ2-6	CASSGGQGHAHGGAPGANVLTF
TRBV29-1	TRBJ2-1	CSVDGLVPSSYNEQFF
TRBV6-6	TRBJ2-5	CASSPLAERETQYF
TRBV6-1	TRBJ1-2	CASSEYPAGNYGYTF
TRBV5-1	TRBJ1-3	CASSPGGNQGNTIYF
TRBV11-3	TRBJ2-7	CASSPSFGLRALPLHYEQYF
TRBV7-9	TRBJ2-2	CAQGVLAGVNTGELFF
TRBV28	TRBJ1-3	CASLPGASGNTIYF
TRBV27	TRBJ1-4	CASSRQGSNEKLFF
TRBV5-8	TRBJ1-3	CASSGRRSSGNTIYF
TRBV6-5	TRBJ1-5	CASSATLSNQPQHF
TRBV28	TRBJ1-5	CASIPGGGYQPQHF
TRBV30	TRBJ2-3	CAWGTSGNRDTQYF
TRBV6-5	TRBJ1-1	CASSEAEALEAFF
TRBV5-6	TRBJ1-6	CASSSNPGQYNSPLHF
TRBV7-2	TRBJ2-1	CASSPDYSSYNEQFF
TRBV7-9	TRBJ2-1	CASSFRGGYNEQFF
TRBV28	TRBJ2-6	CASSRGQSYSGANVLTF
TRBV30	TRBJ1-1	CAWSFGANTEAFF
TRBV10-1	TRBJ2-2	CASSEEVFGELFF
TRBV7-2	TRBJ2-3	CATSRGERVADTQYF
TRBV6-6	TRBJ1-4	CATGVGSTNEKLFF
TRBV19	TRBJ1-1	CASSITGHGAFF
TRBV19	TRBJ1-2	CASSATGVGHGGYTF
TRBV9	TRBJ2-3	CASSAGEGFTDTQYF
TRBV7-2	TRBJ2-1	CASSRWTGAPMEQFF
TRBV7-9	TRBJ2-7	CASSRAGGSDEQYF
TRBV28	TRBJ2-1	CASSFGREDLREQFF
TRBV29-1	TRBJ1-2	CSVPTGDRFLANYGYTF
TRBV2	TRBJ1-1	CASSELGGNTEAFF
TRBV7-6	TRBJ2-7	CASSLNEQSYEQYF
TRBV2	TRBJ2-5	CASRYGTVQETQYF
TRBV4-1	TRBJ1-2	CASSREQGSNYGYTF
TRBV7-9	TRBJ1-3	CASSLPQGRVHGRGNTIYF
TRBV7-6	TRBJ2-3	CASSLGPGTSGTDTQYF
TRBV19	TRBJ1-1	CASSTTENTEAFF
TRBV28	TRBJ1-5	CASNGGIFSNQPQHF
TRBV6-6	TRBJ2-1	CASSSGLAGPWDEQFF
TRBV7-9	TRBJ2-1	CASSQGLAPPYNEQFF
TRBV11-2	TRBJ2-1	CASSSTPGNIEQFF
TRBV6-6	TRBJ1-2	CAGQGDRSGYTF